The T cell receptor (beta chain) described here comes from a study of identical twins. This clonotype has only a few counts. This CDR3 region has 14 residues. V lost 5 bases and J lost 5, with 16 bases in between. Germline V gene lookup returns CDR1 SGHTA and CDR2 FQGNSA. Using its own MiXCR run on the 5' RACE reads, TCRdb lists one record per CDR3 protein. The table shows about 210,000 distinct CDR3 sequences, with roughly 10% occurring only once. Sequenced sample: memory (CD45RO+) T cells sorted from blood. The chain joins TRBV7-2 to TRBJ2-7; D possibly uses TRBD1 or TRBD2 (6 bases each). The receptor was isolated from a woman in her late teens or twenties in good health. The CDR3 bases are TGTGCCAGCAGCCGGGGGCGGAGGTCTAACGAGCAGTACTTC. Translation gives CASSRGRRSNEQYF.